This is a list of T cell receptor beta chains from one sample in a study of cytomegalovirus exposure and HLA in healthy donors. Clones were read by immunoSEQ multiplex PCR, and TCRdb kept only the in-frame ones, dropping some. The sample has some 110,000 clones; 82% are singletons. Sequencing was carried out using PBMCs. The receptors come from a man under 40 in good health and CMV-seropositive. Each CDR3 is given with its conserved first and last residue. A D gene is named only where the DNA matches it firmly. For some rows the clone size is stated as once, few or many, or as a class when expanded; others skip it.

CDR3nt: TGTGCCAGCAGCCTCGGGAGCAGTTCCTACAATGAGCAGTTCTTC; CDR3aa: CASSLGSSSYNEQFF; d_gene: -; j_gene: TRBJ2-1; v_gene: TRBV7-2; len: 15; abundance: -
CDR3nt: TGTGCCAGCAGCTGGACAGGGGCACTTAATGAAAAACTGTTTTTT; CDR3aa: CASSWTGALNEKLFF; d_gene: TRBD1; j_gene: TRBJ1-4; v_gene: TRBV7-9; len: 15; abundance: -
CDR3nt: TGTGCCAGCAGCCAGGGACTTGGGGACTCACCCCTCCACTTT; CDR3aa: CASSQGLGDSPLHF; d_gene: -; j_gene: TRBJ1-6; v_gene: TRBV9; len: 14; abundance: -
CDR3nt: TGTGCCAGCAGTTTAGGGGGGAACAATCAGCCCCAGCATTTT; CDR3aa: CASSLGGNNQPQHF; d_gene: -; j_gene: TRBJ1-5; v_gene: TRBV28; len: 14; abundance: once
CDR3nt: TGTGCCAGCAGCTCCGTTGGGCCCGATTTCACAGATACGCAGTATTTT; CDR3aa: CASSSVGPDFTDTQYF; d_gene: -; j_gene: TRBJ2-3; v_gene: TRBV7-6; len: 16; abundance: -
CDR3nt: TGTGCCAGCAGTCAAACTAGGACAGGGCACAATGAGCAGTTCTTC; CDR3aa: CASSQTRTGHNEQFF; d_gene: TRBD1; j_gene: TRBJ2-1; v_gene: TRBV28; len: 15; abundance: -
CDR3nt: TGCGCCAGCAGTCAGGTGACAGGGGAAAACTATGGCTACACCTTC; CDR3aa: CASSQVTGENYGYTF; d_gene: TRBD1; j_gene: TRBJ1-2; v_gene: TRBV23-1; len: 15; abundance: few
CDR3nt: TGTGCCAGCAGTCAAAGACAGGGTGGTAGAAAACTGTTTTTT; CDR3aa: CASSQRQGGRKLFF; d_gene: TRBD1; j_gene: TRBJ1-4; v_gene: TRBV28; len: 14; abundance: -
CDR3nt: TGTGCCAGCACCCTTACAGGGGCCAGCTACTATGGCTACACCTTC; CDR3aa: CASTLTGASYYGYTF; d_gene: TRBD1; j_gene: TRBJ1-2; v_gene: TRBV6-5; len: 15; abundance: once
CDR3nt: TGTGCCAGCTCTCTCCGACTAGCGGCCTACAATGAGCAGTTCTTC; CDR3aa: CASSLRLAAYNEQFF; d_gene: TRBD2; j_gene: TRBJ2-1; v_gene: TRBV27; len: 15; abundance: -
CDR3nt: TGTGCCGCGCACGGGAGGAACACCGGGGAGCTGTTTTTT; CDR3aa: CAAHGRNTGELFF; d_gene: -; j_gene: TRBJ2-2; v_gene: TRBV6-5; len: 13; abundance: -
CDR3nt: TGTGCCAGCAGCAGGACAGGGATCGGCTCACCCCTCCACTTT; CDR3aa: CASSRTGIGSPLHF; d_gene: TRBD1; j_gene: TRBJ1-6; v_gene: TRBV7-6; len: 14; abundance: -
CDR3nt: TGTGCCAGCAGCTTGGACAGGGGGGACTACACCTTC; CDR3aa: CASSLDRGDYTF; d_gene: TRBD1; j_gene: TRBJ1-2; v_gene: TRBV5-4; len: 12; abundance: -
CDR3nt: TGTGCCAGCTCACCCACCACCGGGACAGGGGGTGAGGGCGCCTTC; CDR3aa: CASSPTTGTGGEGAF; d_gene: TRBD1; j_gene: TRBJ1-2; v_gene: TRBV18; len: 15; abundance: -
CDR3nt: TGTGCCAGCAGCGAGGGACTAGCGGGAGCCACAGATACGCAGTATTTT; CDR3aa: CASSEGLAGATDTQYF; d_gene: TRBD2; j_gene: TRBJ2-3; v_gene: TRBV11-3; len: 16; abundance: -
CDR3nt: TGTGCCAGCAGCCAAGATGGTCTCGCGGGGGGGAACAATGAGCAGTTCTTC; CDR3aa: CASSQDGLAGGNNEQFF; d_gene: TRBD2; j_gene: TRBJ2-1; v_gene: TRBV14; len: 17; abundance: -
CDR3nt: TGTGCCAGCAGCTTGGGTTTAGGACAGGGGAATCAGCCCCAGCATTTT; CDR3aa: CASSLGLGQGNQPQHF; d_gene: TRBD1; j_gene: TRBJ1-5; v_gene: TRBV5-6; len: 16; abundance: once
CDR3nt: TGTGCCAGCAGTCCCTATTCAGGGGCCCCTGGCTACACCTTC; CDR3aa: CASSPYSGAPGYTF; d_gene: -; j_gene: TRBJ1-2; v_gene: TRBV27; len: 14; abundance: once
CDR3nt: TGTGCCAGTAGTATAGATTACCAGGGGGCCGGGGAGCTGTTTTTT; CDR3aa: CASSIDYQGAGELFF; d_gene: TRBD1; j_gene: TRBJ2-2; v_gene: TRBV19; len: 15; abundance: -